This passage covers 30 T cell receptor beta chains from one sample sequenced in a study of cytomegalovirus exposure and HLA in healthy donors. The study ran its PCR with 60 Vbeta and 13 Jbeta primers. This table comes from immunoSEQ multiplex PCR, and its TCRdb copy is limited to in-frame clones, with some not included. Among fewer than 200,000 clones listed, about 70% were seen once. Sequenced material: PBMCs. These receptors were taken from a woman aged 25-40 years in good health and CMV-seronegative.

V gene TRBV19 combines with J gene TRBJ2-1; 10 nucleotides match TRBD2. The trim removed 8 bases at V and 0 bases at J, leaving 4 bases unmatched. The CDR3 is made up of 15 amino acids. The germline V gene has CDR1 LNHDA and CDR2 SQIVND (reference sequence). The CDR3 sequence: CASHRTSGSYNEQFF. CDR3 sequence (DNA): TGTGCCAGTCATCGGACTAGCGGCTCCTACAATGAGCAGTTCTTC.

The rearrangement uses TRBV5-4 and TRBJ1-2; 9 nucleotides match TRBD1. V was pared by 0 bases and J by 6 bases, with 6 bases of the junction left unmatched. CDR1 SGHNT and CDR2 YYREEE come from the germline V gene (reference sequence). This CDR3 comprises 15 residues. In DNA, the CDR3 is TGTGCCAGCAGCTTGGGGGGACAGGGATTGAATGGCTACACCTTC. Protein sequence: CASSLGGQGLNGYTF. The full variable domain, with the rest looked up from reference TRBV5-4 and TRBJ1-2, is ETGVTQSPTHLIKTRGQQVTLRCSSQSGHNTVSWYQQALGQGPQFIFQYYREEENGRGNFPPRFSGLQFPNYSSELNVNALELDDSALYLCASSLGGQGLNGYTFGSGTRLTVV.

The genes are TRBV19 and TRBJ2-5, with 9 nucleotides matching TRBD2. The closer fit of TRBJ2-7 to the DNA end suggests the J call may be wrong. Per germline, CDR1 LNHDA and CDR2 SQIVND (reference sequence). There are 16 residues in the CDR3. Written as DNA, the CDR3 is TGTGCCAGTAGTATAGTAGGTAGCGGGAGTGTCTACGAGCAGTACTTC. It yields the protein CASSIVGSGSVYEQYF.

The V and J genes are TRBV5-5 and TRBJ1-2, with a weak D call TRBD1 (5 bases). Trimming removed 0 bases at V and 2 bases at J, with 11 bases between. This CDR3 has 15 residues. Germline V gene data show CDR1 as SGHKS and CDR2 as YYEKEE (reference sequence). The CDR3 sequence is CASSLGVGPNYGYTF. In DNA, the CDR3 is TGTGCCAGCAGCTTGGGGGTGGGGCCCAACTATGGCTACACCTTC. Using reference TRBV5-5 and TRBJ1-2 for the parts outside the CDR3, the full variable domain is DAGVTQSPTHLIKTRGQQVTLRCSPISGHKSVSWYQQVLGQGPQFIFQYYEKEERGRGNFPDRFSARQFPNYSSELNVNALLLGDSALYLCASSLGVGPNYGYTFGSGTRLTVV.

CDR3 sequence: CASSLGQWAGELFF. As DNA, the CDR3 is TGCGCCAGCAGCTTGGGACAGTGGGCCGGGGAGCTGTTTTTT. The rearrangement links TRBV5-1 to TRBJ2-2, with a possible D match to TRBD1 (5 bases). CDR3 length equals 14 residues. The V gene's germline CDR1 is SGHRS and CDR2 YFSETQ. V lost 0 bases and J 6 bases, leaving 9 bases between the germline ends. The full variable domain, with the rest looked up from reference TRBV5-1 and TRBJ2-2, is KAGVTQTPRYLIKTRGQQVTLSCSPISGHRSVSWYQQTPGQGLQFLFEYFSETQRNKGNFPGRFSGRQFSNSRSEMNVSTLELGDSALYLCASSLGQWAGELFFGEGSRLTVL.

This sequence joins TRBV12-5 and TRBJ2-2; 9 nucleotides match TRBD1. V shed 2 bases and J 1 base; nucleotides not matched to a gene: 2. The CDR3 contains 16 residues. The germline V gene encodes CDR1 LGHNT and CDR2 FRNRAP. CDR3 residues: CASGLNRGQNTGELFF. The CDR3 bases are TGTGCTAGTGGTTTGAACAGGGGGCAGAACACCGGGGAGCTGTTTTTT.

The chain links TRBV9 to TRBJ2-1, with D maybe TRBD2 (5 bases). Germline CDR1 is SGDLS and CDR2 is YYNGEE. The CDR3 spans 13 residues. Trimming pared 4 bases from V and 10 bases from J, leaving 15 bases between. CDR3 DNA sequence: TGTGCCAGCAGCTTAATCCTAGCCGGCGAGCAGTTCTTC. It translates to CASSLILAGEQFF. Filled out from reference TRBV9 and TRBJ2-1, the complete variable domain reads DSGVTQTPKHLITATGQRVTLRCSPRSGDLSVYWYQQSLDQGLQFLIQYYNGEERAKGNILERFSAQQFPDLHSELNLSSLELGDSALYFCASSLILAGEQFFGPGTRLTVL.

This clone has a single count. The rearrangement links TRBV6-4 to TRBJ2-2; the match to TRBD2 covers 7 bases. Germline lookup yields CDR1 MRHNA and CDR2 SNTAGT. The V gene end was trimmed by 2 bases and the J gene end by 0 bases; junction bases not matched to a gene: 9. The CDR3 runs 18 residues. CDR3 region: CASSDSFRGETNTGELFF. The CDR3 DNA reads TGTGCCAGCAGTGACAGCTTCCGGGGGGAAACGAACACCGGGGAGCTGTTTTTT.

This chain joins TRBV19 and TRBJ1-1; unclear D gene. The CDR3 loop spans 13 amino acids. With 3 bases removed from V and 5 bases from J, the gap between germline ends came to 10 bases. From germline, CDR1 is LNHDA and CDR2 SQIVND (reference sequence). As DNA, the CDR3 is TGTGCCAGTAGTATTGCAGGAAGGACTGAAGCTTTCTTT. It translates to CASSIAGRTEAFF.

This chain joins TRBV5-1 and TRBJ1-2; no clear D gene. Per the germline V gene, CDR1 is SGHRS and CDR2 is YFSETQ. This CDR3 spans 14 amino acids. V gave up 0 bases and J gave up 2 bases, with 8 bases separating them. The CDR3 DNA is TGCGCCAGCAGCTTGGAAGGCAGGAACTATGGCTACACCTTC. Protein sequence: CASSLEGRNYGYTF.

Only a few counts were recorded for this clone. The chain joins TRBV11-2 to TRBJ1-6; D gene unclear. From germline, CDR1 is SGHAT and CDR2 FQNNGV. V lost 2 bases and J 7 bases, leaving 15 bases between the germline ends. The CDR3 runs to 16 residues. This CDR3 reads CASSLTSWRQNSPLHF. The CDR3 DNA reads TGTGCCAGCAGCTTAACTTCTTGGCGGCAGAATTCACCCCTCCACTTT.

The CDR3 spells CASSQGLPYEQYF. The CDR3 DNA reads as TGCGCCAGCAGCCAAGGACTTCCCTACGAGCAGTACTTC. The chain has TRBV4-1 and TRBJ2-7; D gene unclear. CDR3 length: 13 amino acids. CDR1 is MGHRA, CDR2 YSYEKL, per germline. V was pared by 1 base and J by 2 bases, with 6 bases between.

This chain uses TRBV7-8 with TRBJ2-7; 11 nucleotides align to TRBD2. V was clipped by 4 bases and J by 5 bases; unmatched bases: 13. The CDR3 is 17 amino acids. CDR1 SGHVS and CDR2 FQNEAQ come from the germline V gene. As DNA, the CDR3 is TGTGCCAGCAGCTCGGAAGGTTCGCTAGCGGGAGGCCACGAGCAGTACTTC. It codes for CASSSEGSLAGGHEQYF.

This rearrangement joins TRBV4-2 to TRBJ2-1; no reliable D call. V lost 1 base, J lost 8 bases, and 6 bases lay in between. Germline V CDR1 and CDR2: LGHNA, YNFKEQ. This CDR3 is 12 amino acids long. CDR3 DNA: TGTGCCAGCAGCCAAGGACGGGATGAGCAGTTCTTC. It encodes CASSQGRDEQFF.

This clone was found a few times. The chain employs TRBV7-6 and TRBJ2-3; 12 bases match TRBD1. The germline gives CDR1 SGHVS, CDR2 FNYEAQ. J lost 5 bases, V lost 4 bases, and 4 bases had no gene match. The CDR3 sequence is 15 residues long. CDR3 bases: TGTGCCAGCAGCTGGGGGACAGGGGGCATAGATACGCAGTATTTT. As protein: CASSWGTGGIDTQYF.

The CDR3 coding sequence is TGTGCCAGCTCAGCCCGACAGAGCACTGAAGCTTTCTTT. Its protein is CASSARQSTEAFF. This sequence joins TRBV18 and TRBJ1-1; possible D gene TRBD1, 5 bases. Germline CDR1 and CDR2: KGHSH and LQKENI. The CDR3 spans 13 residues. V lost 5 bases and J 4 bases, leaving 11 bases between the germline ends.

J is TRBJ2-6 and V is TRBV7-6, with 8 bases matching TRBD1. The CDR3 runs to 20 residues. Germline loops: CDR1 SGHVS, CDR2 FNYEAQ. The J segment lost 0 bases and the V segment lost 1 base, leaving 11 bases of the junction unmatched. The CDR3 sequence: CASSLDWGPGGHSGANVLTF. CDR3 nucleotides: TGTGCCAGCAGCTTAGATTGGGGGCCAGGGGGCCACTCTGGGGCCAACGTCCTGACTTTC.

This clone was found many times. The V call is TRBV10-3, the J call TRBJ2-7, with 10 positions matching TRBD2. J lost 2 bases, V lost 6 bases, and 4 bases had no gene match. This CDR3 has 14 residues. In germline, CDR1 is ENHRY, CDR2 SYGVKD. The CDR3 nucleotides are TGTGCCATCAGGGCTAGCGGGAGCACCTACGAGCAGTACTTC. It specifies CAIRASGSTYEQYF.

This chain connects TRBV6-1 to TRBJ2-1; D gene ambiguous. The germline gives CDR1 MNHNS, CDR2 SASEGT. V was clipped by 10 bases and J by 0 bases, with 10 bases between them. The CDR3 has 13 residues. Written as DNA, the CDR3 is TGTGCCACCACCTCTAGCTCCTACAATGAGCAGTTCTTC. Translating gives CATTSSSYNEQFF.

CDR3 in amino acids: CASSVTSGKQETQYF. In DNA, the CDR3 is TGTGCCAGCAGTGTGACTAGCGGGAAGCAAGAGACCCAGTACTTC. The gene calls are TRBV6-5 and TRBJ2-5, with TRBD2 matching 11 bases. From germline, CDR1 is MNHEY and CDR2 SVGAGI. This CDR3 is 15 amino acids long. V shed 5 bases, J shed 2 bases, and the junction held 4 bases outside the gene matches.

The chain is built from TRBV27 and TRBJ1-1; 10 bases match TRBD1. The V gene end was trimmed by 6 bases and the J gene end by 4 bases; junction bases not matched to a gene: 11. CDR3 length: 16 amino acids. CDR1 is MNHEY and CDR2 is SMNVEV in the germline V gene (reference sequence). CDR3 in DNA: TGTGCCAGCAGCCTCGACAGGGGGCATGAGGGCACTGAAGCTTTCTTT. Translation gives CASSLDRGHEGTEAFF.

The CDR3 nucleotides are TGTGCCAGCAGTTCGGACAGGGGCGACTACGAGCAGTACTTC. Translated, it gives CASSSDRGDYEQYF. The gene calls are TRBV2 and TRBJ2-7, with 9 bases aligning to TRBD1. J gave up 3 bases and V 5 bases, and 5 bases lay outside the gene matches. Germline V gene sequence: CDR1 SNHLY, CDR2 FYNNEI. CDR3 length: 14 amino acids.

The V and J genes are TRBV5-1 and TRBJ1-1; D might be TRBD1 (5 bases). The CDR3 is 12 residues long. Trimming stripped 2 bases from V and 13 bases from J, with 15 bases between. Per the germline V gene, CDR1 is SGHRS and CDR2 is YFSETQ. The CDR3 DNA reads as TGCGCCAGCAGCTTCGAACATCCGGGGGGTTTCTTT. Protein product: CASSFEHPGGFF.

DNA of the CDR3: TGTGCCAGCAGCCTTAAAGGGACAGGGGGCGGAAAACTGTTTTTT. This encodes CASSLKGTGGGKLFF. This chain uses TRBV11-2 with TRBJ1-4, with 12 bases identical to TRBD1. Germline assignment: CDR1 SGHAT and CDR2 FQNNGV. The V segment lost 5 bases and the J segment 10 bases; nucleotides outside the gene matches: 8. The CDR3 is 15 residues long.

The chain employs TRBV27 and TRBJ2-7, with D maybe TRBD2 (5 bases). The V and J ends lost 5 bases and 2 bases respectively, with 7 bases between them. CDR1 is MNHEY and CDR2 is SMNVEV in the germline V gene (reference sequence). The CDR3 extends over 12 amino acids. The CDR3 DNA reads as TGTGCCAGCAGTAGCGGACCCTACGAGCAGTACTTC. Amino acids: CASSSGPYEQYF.

This clone showed up just once. The J gene is TRBJ2-1, the V gene TRBV5-5; tentatively, D is TRBD2 (6 bases). The germline V and J ends were trimmed by 3 bases and 14 bases, with 24 bases remaining between them. The CDR3 contains 15 residues. CDR1 is SGHKS, CDR2 YYEKEE, per germline (reference sequence). CDR3 coding DNA: TGTGCCAGCAGCTCCTTGGGAGATCTGGGACTGCGAGAGTTCTTC. Translation gives CASSSLGDLGLREFF.

The rearrangement links TRBV4-3 to TRBJ1-6; 7 bases are a match to TRBD1. Losses at the gene ends were 6 bases for V and 6 bases for J; bases not matched to a gene: 5. Germline assignment: CDR1 LGHNA and CDR2 YSLEER. This CDR3 is built from 14 residues. The CDR3 nucleotides read TGCGCCAGCAGACTAGGGACAGCTAATTCACCCCTCCACTTT. Protein sequence: CASRLGTANSPLHF.

The rearrangement uses TRBV9 and TRBJ2-7, with TRBD1 as a possible D gene (6 bases). The V end was cut by 4 bases, the J end by 0 bases, with 17 bases between. CDR3 length: 16 amino acids. CDR1 SGDLS and CDR2 YYNGEE come from the germline V gene. The CDR3 DNA reads TGTGCCAGCAGCCCACCTTCCGGACAGAGCTCCTACGAGCAGTACTTC. This translates into CASSPPSGQSSYEQYF.

The chain employs TRBV4-1 and TRBJ2-1; D is uncertain. The germline V and J ends were trimmed by 6 bases and 8 bases, with 20 bases remaining between them. Germline-derived CDR1 and CDR2 are MGHRA and YSYEKL. The CDR3 is made up of 15 amino acids. The CDR3 sequence is CASSSGPQAVDEQFF. CDR3 nucleotides: TGCGCCAGCAGTTCCGGTCCCCAGGCCGTCGATGAGCAGTTCTTC.

The chain recombines TRBV27 with TRBJ2-3, with D maybe TRBD1 (5 bases). Per the germline V gene, CDR1 is MNHEY and CDR2 is SMNVEV (reference sequence). The CDR3 has 13 residues. With 4 bases removed from V and 5 bases from J, the gap between germline ends came to 10 bases. CDR3 sequence: CASSSLRGDTQYF. The CDR3 nucleotides are TGTGCCAGCAGTTCACTAAGGGGAGATACGCAGTATTTT.